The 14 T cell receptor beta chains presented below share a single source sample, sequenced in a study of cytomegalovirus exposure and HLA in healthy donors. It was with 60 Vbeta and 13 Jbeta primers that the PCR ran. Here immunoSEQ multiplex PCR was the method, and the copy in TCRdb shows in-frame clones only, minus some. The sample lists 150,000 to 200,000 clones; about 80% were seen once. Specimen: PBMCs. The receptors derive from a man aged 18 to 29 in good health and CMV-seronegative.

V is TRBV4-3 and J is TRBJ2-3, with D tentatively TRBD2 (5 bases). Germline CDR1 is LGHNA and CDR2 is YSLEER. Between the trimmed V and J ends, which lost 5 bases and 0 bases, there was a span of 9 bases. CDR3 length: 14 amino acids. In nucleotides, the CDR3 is TGCGCCAGCAGCGCTAGCTGGAGCACAGATACGCAGTATTTT. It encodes CASSASWSTDTQYF.

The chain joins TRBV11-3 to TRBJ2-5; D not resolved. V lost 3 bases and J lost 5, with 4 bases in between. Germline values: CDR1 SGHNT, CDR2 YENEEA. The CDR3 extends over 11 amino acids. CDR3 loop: CASSFQETQYF. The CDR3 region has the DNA TGTGCCAGCAGCTTTCAGGAGACCCAGTACTTC. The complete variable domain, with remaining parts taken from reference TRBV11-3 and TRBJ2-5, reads EAGVVQSPRYKIIEKKQPVAFWCNPISGHNTLYWYLQNLGQGPELLIRYENEEAVDDSQLPKDRFSAERLKGVDSTLKIQPAELGDSAVYLCASSFQETQYFGPGTRLLVL.

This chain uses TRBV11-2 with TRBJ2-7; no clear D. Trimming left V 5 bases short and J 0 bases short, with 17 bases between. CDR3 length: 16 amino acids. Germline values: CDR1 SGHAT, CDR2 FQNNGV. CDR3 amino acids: CASSDHLARSSYEQYF. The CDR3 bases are TGTGCCAGCAGCGATCACTTGGCACGGAGCTCCTACGAGCAGTACTTC.

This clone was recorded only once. The CDR3 protein is CASSPGGGVRVNTEAFF. In DNA form, the CDR3 reads TGCGCCAGCAGCCCAGGCGGGGGGGTACGAGTGAACACTGAAGCTTTCTTT. V is TRBV4-3 and J is TRBJ1-1; D may be TRBD1 (5 bases). This CDR3 spans 17 amino acids. In germline, CDR1 is LGHNA, CDR2 YSLEER. V lost 4 bases and J 0 bases, leaving 18 bases between the germline ends.

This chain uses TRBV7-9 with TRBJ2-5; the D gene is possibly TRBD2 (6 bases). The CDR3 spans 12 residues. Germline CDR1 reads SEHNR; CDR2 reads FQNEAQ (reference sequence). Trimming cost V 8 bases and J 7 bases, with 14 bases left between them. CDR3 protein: CASLTPEGTQYF. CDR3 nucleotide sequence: TGTGCCAGCTTAACCCCGGAGGGGACCCAGTACTTC. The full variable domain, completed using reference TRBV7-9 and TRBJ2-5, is DTGVSQNPRHKITKRGQNVTFRCDPISEHNRLYWYRQTLGQGPEFLTYFQNEAQLEKSRLLSDRFSAERPKGSFSTLEIQRTEQGDSAMYLCASLTPEGTQYFGPGTRLLVL.

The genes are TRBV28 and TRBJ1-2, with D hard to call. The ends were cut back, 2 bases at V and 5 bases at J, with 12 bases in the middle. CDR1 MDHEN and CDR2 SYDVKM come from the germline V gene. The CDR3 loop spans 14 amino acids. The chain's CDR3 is CASSLPRLFYGYTF. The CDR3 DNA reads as TGTGCCAGCAGTTTACCCCGACTATTTTATGGCTACACCTTC.

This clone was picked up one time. The CDR3 DNA is TGTGCCAGCAGCTTACCGGCAGATACGCAGTATTTT. It is translated as CASSLPADTQYF. This chain uses TRBV13 with TRBJ2-3; D is undetermined. Trimming took off 2 bases at V and 4 bases at J, with 4 bases between the two ends. CDR3 length: 12 residues. Germline V lookup: CDR1 PRHDT, CDR2 FYEKMQ (reference sequence).

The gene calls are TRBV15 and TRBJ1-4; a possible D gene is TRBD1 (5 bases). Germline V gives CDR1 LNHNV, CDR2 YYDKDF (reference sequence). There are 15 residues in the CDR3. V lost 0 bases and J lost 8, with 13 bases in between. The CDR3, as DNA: TGTGCCACCAGCAGAGATCGCGGGGGAGGAGAAAAACTGTTTTTT. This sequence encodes CATSRDRGGGEKLFF.

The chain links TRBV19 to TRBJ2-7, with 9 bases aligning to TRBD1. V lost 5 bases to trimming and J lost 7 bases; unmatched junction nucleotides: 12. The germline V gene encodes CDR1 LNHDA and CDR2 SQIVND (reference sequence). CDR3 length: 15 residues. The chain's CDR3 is CASSPLGTGHREQYF. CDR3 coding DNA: TGTGCCAGTAGTCCGCTCGGGACAGGGCATCGTGAGCAGTACTTC.

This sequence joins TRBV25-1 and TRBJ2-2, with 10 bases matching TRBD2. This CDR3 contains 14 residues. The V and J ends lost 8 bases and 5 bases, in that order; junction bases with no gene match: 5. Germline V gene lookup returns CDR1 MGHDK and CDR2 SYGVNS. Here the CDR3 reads CASVASGGTGELFF. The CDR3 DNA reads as TGTGCCAGCGTTGCTAGCGGGGGTACCGGGGAGCTGTTTTTT.

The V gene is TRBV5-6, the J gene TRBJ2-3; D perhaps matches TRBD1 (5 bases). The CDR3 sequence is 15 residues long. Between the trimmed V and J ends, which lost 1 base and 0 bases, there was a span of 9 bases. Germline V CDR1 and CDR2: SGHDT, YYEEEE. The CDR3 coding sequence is TGTGCCAGCAGCTTGACTGGGGCTAGCACAGATACGCAGTATTTT. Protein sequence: CASSLTGASTDTQYF.

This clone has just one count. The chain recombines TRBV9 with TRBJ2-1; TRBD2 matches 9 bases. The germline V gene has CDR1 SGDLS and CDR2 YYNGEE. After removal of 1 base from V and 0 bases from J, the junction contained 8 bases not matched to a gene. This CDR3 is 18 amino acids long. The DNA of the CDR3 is TGTGCCAGCAGCGTACTTCCTAGCGGGGTTAGCTCCTACAATGAGCAGTTCTTC. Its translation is CASSVLPSGVSSYNEQFF.

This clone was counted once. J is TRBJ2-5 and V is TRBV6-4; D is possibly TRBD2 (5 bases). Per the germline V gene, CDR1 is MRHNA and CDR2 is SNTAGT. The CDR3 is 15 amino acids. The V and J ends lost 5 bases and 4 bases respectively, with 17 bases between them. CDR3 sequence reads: CASSRIAGRGETQYF. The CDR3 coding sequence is TGTGCCAGCAGTAGGATTGCGGGCAGAGGAGAGACCCAGTACTTC.

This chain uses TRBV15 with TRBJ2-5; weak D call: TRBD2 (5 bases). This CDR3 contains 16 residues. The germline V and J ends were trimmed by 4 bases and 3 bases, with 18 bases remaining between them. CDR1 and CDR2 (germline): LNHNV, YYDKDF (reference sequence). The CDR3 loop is CATSTDYSGEKETQYF. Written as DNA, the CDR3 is TGTGCCACCAGCACAGATTACTCCGGGGAAAAAGAGACCCAGTACTTC.